This TCR beta chain was documented in a study of cytomegalovirus exposure and HLA in healthy donors (dated by TCRdb to 2016 to 2017). For the wider study: According to a later analysis, the 100 to 150 validation repertoires were produced on the same platform as the 700 or so repertoires of the first cohort. The study aimed to test whether signatures of past pathogen exposure could be identified by cataloging public T cell receptors. Besides the first cohort of about 730 subjects, a separate validation cohort made up of over a hundred different subjects was used. To predict cytomegalovirus infection status, the study combined high-throughput TCR immunosequencing, statistical association of individual TCRs with disease status, and machine learning.

Libraries were built with the immunoSEQ multiplex PCR assay. The original pipeline was this. To diagnose cytomegalovirus status from the catalog of TCR beta chain sequences, a statistical classification framework was built. The source is immuneACCESS, and TCRdb retained only in-frame sequences with V and J called. Part of the clones is not carried over; for the studies checked, unresolved V genes explain less than half of this, and the remainder is unexplained. V, J and clone size derive from that table, while D and trimming were established from the DNA sequence. The sample profile shows around 130,000 clones; about 83% of them were found once. In total, the top ten clones hold 2% to 2.5% of the sample. Summary of the overall study and its limitations: Cytomegalovirus status was reported to be diagnosed by the classifier with high specificity and sensitivity in both the original and validation cohorts. Most TCR sequences were observed very rarely across donors, whereas some public TCRs were present in many individuals. Of the cluster scores, about 94% were above 0 in a later analysis, which found that TCRs clustered in the first cohort also tended to co-occur in the 120 validation repertoires. A later analysis had no HLA typing for the validation cohort, so co-occurrence there was scored across all 120 or so repertoires. The authors suggested that the approach could potentially be generalized to other disease states and immunological phenotypes. A total of roughly 160 TCR beta chains were listed by the study as associated with cytomegalovirus. Three of the identified cytomegalovirus-associated TCR beta chains were confirmed in vitro to be specific for cytomegalovirus antigens.

About this clone itself: The specificity of this receptor is unknown. No qualities accompany the bases; no much larger clone lies one base away.

CDR1 SGHTA and CDR2 FQGNSA were looked up in the germline V gene. Here V drops 1 base and J drops 1 base, and the junction holds 2 bases not matched to any gene. Measured from the cysteine to the phenylalanine, the CDR3 is 15 residues long. Kept here is only the CDR3 DNA, which spans 45 bases and is read in frame from base 1. Separate from the approximately 700-subject first cohort, the validation cohort of roughly 110 subjects was the group to which the donors belonged. This TCR was recovered from a woman aged 30 to 39 in good health and CMV-seronegative. The chain links TRBV7-2 with TRBJ2-5; the central 8 bases match TRBD2. The sequencing sample was made of PBMCs. The CDR3 protein: CASSLGGGLQETQYF. In nucleotide form, the sequence is TGTGCCAGCAGCTTAGGCGGGGGGCTCCAAGAGACCCAGTACTTC.